The 27 T cell receptor beta chains in this list originate from one sample, sequenced in a study of CD8 T cells in ankylosing spondylitis. General study results and limits: Within ankylosing spondylitis blood, a TCR beta motif made up of several highly homologous variants appeared to be characteristic.

Antigen specificity for these receptors is unknown. TCRdb used MiXCR to reprocess the 5' RACE reads, holding one entry per CDR3 protein. The table lists more than 500,000 distinct CDR3 sequences, approximately 5% of them singletons. The specimen sequenced was blood, either unsorted or a sorted T cell fraction (not recorded which). The receptors come from a male donor with ankylosing spondylitis.

For this clonotype: The junction departs from germline at one end; a sequencing error may be responsible. The chain recombines TRBV6-5 with TRBJ1-4; possible D gene TRBD1, 5 bases. The germline gives CDR1 MNHEY, CDR2 SVGAGI. This CDR3 is built from 15 residues. This chain's CDR3 is CASTYSGRVGEKLVF. The CDR3 DNA follows: TGTGCCAGCACTTACTCGGGCAGGGTTGGTGAAAAACTGGTTTTT.

In this sample, this clonotype turned up a few times. This sequence joins TRBV7-9 and TRBJ2-5; D is ambiguous. Germline CDR1 reads SEHNR; CDR2 reads FQNEAQ (reference sequence). There are 15 residues in the CDR3. V gave up 5 bases and J gave up 3 bases, with 16 bases separating them. This chain's CDR3 is CASSPLDRGEETQYF. The CDR3 region has the DNA TGTGCCAGCAGCCCATTGGACCGTGGGGAAGAGACCCAGTACTTC.

This clonotype appeared a few times. This chain joins TRBV7-9 and TRBJ1-1; D is unclear. Germline V gene lookup returns CDR1 SEHNR and CDR2 FQNEAQ (reference sequence). This CDR3 comprises 17 residues. Trimming stripped 8 bases from V and 0 bases from J, with 22 bases between. The CDR3 spells CASFTPGRTFMNTEAFF. The CDR3 coding sequence is TGTGCCAGCTTCACACCCGGACGGACCTTCATGAACACTGAAGCTTTCTTT.

The table lists this clonotype with many counts. The chain is built from TRBV13 and TRBJ2-3; D may be TRBD1 or TRBD2 (5 bases each). The length of the CDR3 is 13 residues. Trimming shortened V by 8 bases and J by 4 bases, and 13 bases separated the two germline ends. The germline gives CDR1 PRHDT, CDR2 FYEKMQ (reference sequence). In nucleotides, the CDR3 is TGTGCCAGCGGGACGGGAATCGCAGATACGCAGTATTTT. This sequence encodes CASGTGIADTQYF.

This clonotype was detected many times. The chain carries TRBV9 and TRBJ2-7; D remains ambiguous. Trimming left V 2 bases short and J 0 bases short, with 6 bases between. Germline lookup yields CDR1 SGDLS and CDR2 YYNGEE. This CDR3 region has 13 residues. CDR3 coding DNA: TGTGCCAGCAGCGTTTCGCCCTCCTACGAGCAGTACTTC. It translates to CASSVSPSYEQYF.

Here the CDR3 reads CASRRGHGEQFF. The DNA for the CDR3 is TGTGCCAGCAGAAGGGGGCACGGGGAGCAGTTCTTC. This chain uses TRBV2 with TRBJ2-1; the match to TRBD1 covers 7 bases. The trim removed 6 bases at V and 10 bases at J, leaving 6 bases unmatched. CDR3 length equals 12 residues. Per the germline V gene, CDR1 is SNHLY and CDR2 is FYNNEI.

This clonotype was recorded many times. The chain joins TRBV3-1 to TRBJ2-7, with TRBD2 as a possible D gene (6 bases). The CDR3 contains 14 residues. Germline V gene sequence: CDR1 LGHDT, CDR2 YNNKEL (reference sequence). Trimming removed 4 bases at V and 4 bases at J, with 14 bases between. CDR3 region: CASSRAGSEYEQYF. The CDR3, as DNA: TGTGCCAGCAGCCGTGCGGGGAGCGAGTACGAGCAGTACTTC.

Many counts were recorded for this clonotype. The chain is built from TRBV7-9 and TRBJ2-3; D is ambiguous. V shed 5 bases and J shed 6 bases, with 12 bases lying between them. Germline V gives CDR1 SEHNR, CDR2 FQNEAQ (reference sequence). The CDR3 extends over 13 amino acids. The CDR3 region has the DNA TGTGCCAGCAGCCCCCCCCACGGGGATACGCAGTATTTT. Protein product: CASSPPHGDTQYF.

This clonotype was recorded at least ten times. The chain uses TRBV20-1 and TRBJ2-3; no reliable D call. V shed 2 bases and J shed 1 base, with 13 bases lying between them. CDR1 DFQATT and CDR2 SNEGSKA come from the germline V gene (reference sequence). CDR3 size: 15 residues. DNA of the CDR3: TGCAGTGCTAGACGGGCTCAAGAGGGCACAGATACGCAGTATTTT. This sequence encodes CSARRAQEGTDTQYF.

This clonotype came up many times. The CDR3 nucleotides read TGCAGCGTGACCCGGACAGCGAGGGACTATGGCTACACCTTC. Translation gives CSVTRTARDYGYTF. V is TRBV29-1 and J is TRBJ1-2; the D gene is possibly TRBD1 (6 bases). Trimming stripped 6 bases from V and 3 bases from J, with 17 bases between. Germline assignment: CDR1 SQVTM and CDR2 ANQGSEA. The CDR3 is made up of 14 amino acids.

The sample holds many counts of this clonotype. The chain recombines TRBV28 with TRBJ2-1; 7 nucleotides line up with TRBD1. The germline gives CDR1 MDHEN, CDR2 SYDVKM. V gave up 4 bases and J gave up 4 bases; unmatched junction bases: 7. The CDR3 length is 15 residues. CDR3 sequence (DNA): TGTGCCAGCAGTTCCCTCCGACAGGGATACAATGAGCAGTTCTTC. The encoded protein is CASSSLRQGYNEQFF.

The sample holds many counts of this clonotype. This chain links TRBV4-3 with TRBJ2-3; 7 bases align to TRBD2. The CDR3 totals 16 residues. Germline V lookup: CDR1 LGHNA, CDR2 YSLEER. V lost 1 base to trimming and J lost 0 bases; unmatched junction nucleotides: 4. This CDR3 is CASSQVSGISTDTQYF. In nucleotides, the CDR3 is TGCGCCAGCAGCCAAGTGAGCGGGATTAGCACAGATACGCAGTATTTT.

Many counts were recorded for this clonotype. This chain joins TRBV3-1 and TRBJ2-5, with 7 bases matching TRBD2. The germline V gene has CDR1 LGHDT and CDR2 YNNKEL (reference sequence). The CDR3 sequence is 12 residues long. The ends lost 7 bases at V and 5 bases at J; junction bases unmatched: 4. The CDR3 loop reads CASTRGGETQYF. In DNA, the CDR3 is TGTGCCAGCACCCGGGGAGGGGAGACCCAGTACTTC.

The sample holds many counts of this clonotype. The chain couples TRBV20-1 to TRBJ1-5; 8 bases are shared with TRBD1. CDR1 is DFQATT, CDR2 SNEGSKA, per germline (reference sequence). The V gene end was trimmed by 6 bases and the J gene end by 2 bases; junction bases not matched to a gene: 6. The CDR3 has 14 amino acids. The DNA of the CDR3 is TGCAGTGCCAGACAGGGGCGAGGCAATCAGCCCCAGCATTTT. It encodes CSARQGRGNQPQHF.

This chain connects TRBV18 to TRBJ2-7, with a tentative D call TRBD2 (5 bases). Trimming cost V 4 bases and J 2 bases, with 12 bases left between them. The CDR3 has 14 amino acids. CDR1 is KGHSH, CDR2 LQKENI, per germline. CDR3 sequence (DNA): TGTGCCAGCTCACGGGCGGGTTACACCTACGAGCAGTACTTC. Its protein product is CASSRAGYTYEQYF.

This clonotype came up many times. This rearrangement joins TRBV7-9 to TRBJ1-4; 7 nucleotides line up with TRBD1. Germline CDR1 is SEHNR and CDR2 is FQNEAQ (reference sequence). The CDR3 sequence is 15 residues long. J was trimmed by 5 bases and V by 5 bases; bases with no gene match: 8. The CDR3 DNA is TGTGCCAGCAGCCCCTTGGGCAGGGGGAATGAAAAACTGTTTTTT. This translates into CASSPLGRGNEKLFF.

Many counts were recorded for this clonotype. This rearrangement joins TRBV5-5 to TRBJ1-5; 7 bases are shared with TRBD1. Germline CDR1 SGHKS, CDR2 YYEKEE (reference sequence). After removal of 3 bases from V and 4 bases from J, the junction contained 4 bases not matched to a gene. There are 14 residues in the CDR3. CDR3 sequence: CASSSGQPNQPQHF. The DNA of the CDR3 is TGTGCCAGCAGCTCGGGACAGCCGAATCAGCCCCAGCATTTT.

This clonotype was recorded at least ten times. J is TRBJ2-1 and V is TRBV7-9; 10 bases agree with TRBD1. Germline lookup yields CDR1 SEHNR and CDR2 FQNEAQ (reference sequence). The trim removed 1 base at V and 0 bases at J, leaving 0 bases unmatched. This CDR3 comprises 16 residues. The CDR3, as DNA: TGTGCCAGCAGCTTAGGGACAGGGGGCTCCTACAATGAGCAGTTCTTC. It encodes CASSLGTGGSYNEQFF.

This clonotype was counted at least ten times. The chain has TRBV6-1 and TRBJ2-6; maybe TRBD1 (6 bases). The CDR3 contains 15 residues. Looked up from germline, CDR1 is MNHNS and CDR2 is SASEGT. With 6 bases removed from V and 2 bases from J, the gap between germline ends came to 11 bases. CDR3 sequence (DNA): TGTGCCAGCAGACCTTACAGGGCTGGGGCCAACGTCCTGACTTTC. It specifies CASRPYRAGANVLTF.

This clonotype was counted ten times or more. V is TRBV15 and J is TRBJ1-2, with unresolved D. The germline V gene has CDR1 LNHNV and CDR2 YYDKDF (reference sequence). Trimming took 0 bases from V and 4 from J, leaving 9 bases between them. The CDR3 runs 14 residues. CDR3 in DNA: TGTGCCACCAGCAGAGATCGGGTCATCTATGGCTACACCTTC. Translation gives CATSRDRVIYGYTF.

In this sample, this clonotype turned up many times. This sequence joins TRBV7-2 and TRBJ1-1; TRBD1 is a possible D gene (6 bases). Germline CDR1 reads SGHTA; CDR2 reads FQGNSA. V was clipped by 5 bases and J by 11 bases, with 12 bases between them. CDR3 length: 11 amino acids. CDR3 residues: CASSTRQAAFF. CDR3 coding DNA: TGTGCCAGCAGCACCCGACAGGCGGCTTTCTTT. The whole variable domain, remainder taken from reference TRBV7-2 and TRBJ1-1, is GAGVSQSPSNKVTEKGKDVELRCDPISGHTALYWYRQSLGQGLEFLIYFQGNSAPDKSGLPSDRFSAERTGGSVSTLTIQRTQQEDSAVYLCASSTRQAAFFGQGTRLTVV.

This clonotype has more than one count but fewer than ten. The V and J genes are TRBV21-1 and TRBJ1-6; the D call TRBD1 from the table was never checked on the DNA. TRBV21-1 is classified as a pseudogene. The CDR3 covers 18 residues. The DNA of the CDR3 is TGTGCCAGCAGCAAATTGGGGGACAACTCCTCCTATAATTCACCCCTCCACTTT. Its protein product is CASSKLGDNSSYNSPLHF.

This clonotype came up many times. The chain couples TRBV12-3 or TRBV12-4 to TRBJ2-5; a possible D gene is TRBD1 (5 bases). The CDR3 loop spans 13 amino acids. V lost 4 bases, J lost 5 bases, and 11 bases lay in between. DNA for the CDR3: TGTGCCAGCAGTTATGCCAGGGTGGAGACCCAGTACTTC. Translation: CASSYARVETQYF.

There are many counts of this clonotype. The rearrangement links TRBV20-1 to TRBJ1-2, with D possibly being TRBD1 (5 bases). Germline values: CDR1 DFQATT, CDR2 SNEGSKA (reference sequence). The V and J ends lost 5 bases and 6 bases respectively, with 13 bases between them. The length of the CDR3 is 12 residues. The CDR3 DNA sequence: TGCAGTGCTTCCGGGGCTTCGGATGGCTACACCTTC. Translating it yields CSASGASDGYTF.

This clonotype was recorded a few times. This chain uses TRBV3-1 with TRBJ2-2; D is unclear. This CDR3 is 14 amino acids long. CDR1 and CDR2 from the germline V gene are LGHDT and YNNKEL (reference sequence). Trimming stripped 2 bases from V and 3 bases from J, with 7 bases between. The CDR3 nucleotides read TGTGCCAGCAGCCAACAATTCGACACCGGGGAGCTGTTTTTT. Its translation: CASSQQFDTGELFF.

This clonotype was seen ten or more times. The J gene is TRBJ2-1, the V gene TRBV6-1; no clear D gene. V was clipped by 7 bases and J by 3 bases, with 13 bases between them. CDR1 is MNHNS and CDR2 is SASEGT in the germline V gene. CDR3 length: 14 residues. This chain's CDR3 is CASKINTDYNEQFF. The CDR3 DNA sequence: TGTGCCAGCAAAATTAATACCGACTACAATGAGCAGTTCTTC.

This clonotype has a count of ten or more. CDR3 region: CSASPLADSYEQYF. CDR3 coding DNA: TGCAGTGCTAGTCCCCTAGCGGACTCCTACGAGCAGTACTTC. V gene TRBV20-1 combines with J gene TRBJ2-7; the match to TRBD2 covers 7 bases. Germline V gives CDR1 DFQATT, CDR2 SNEGSKA (reference sequence). This CDR3 spans 14 amino acids. The trim removed 3 bases at V and 0 bases at J, leaving 5 bases unmatched.